This entry describes one T cell receptor (beta chain). Its matching antigen is unknown. This CDR3 has 15 residues. Germline loops: CDR1 SQVTM, CDR2 ANQGSEA. Trimming stripped 5 bases from V and 1 base from J, with 17 bases between. The repertoire was sequenced with immunoSEQ multiplex PCR; TCRdb's copy has only in-frame clones and lacks some. The top ten hold about 2.6% of the sample, which has more than 40,000 clones, 55% to 70% seen once. Stated time point: cycle 4 day 1 (C4D1), after 6 weeks of nivolumab. Brentuximab vedotin exposure varied, and every patient relapsed after autologous stem cell transplantation. This entry belongs to a study of PD-1 blockade in classical Hodgkin lymphoma. About the research overall: Nivolumab 3 mg/kg was given intravenously every 2 weeks. Broader study findings: Although disease activity or prior therapy may be involved, causes of the repertoire differences remain undefined.

This chain uses TRBV29-1 with TRBJ1-1, with a weak D call TRBD1 (5 bases). The sequence was obtained from a human donor with classical Hodgkin lymphoma. The specimen was peripheral blood mononuclear cells (PBMCs), collected before the fourth cycle of nivolumab. CDR3 region: CSVKASGGWNTEAFF. CDR3 coding DNA: TGCAGCGTTAAGGCCTCCGGGGGTTGGAACACTGAAGCTTTCTTT. The full variable domain, completed using reference TRBV29-1 and TRBJ1-1, is SAVISQKPSRDICQRGTSLTIQCQVDSQVTMMFWYRQQPGQSLTLIATANQGSEATYESGFVIDKFPISRPNLTFSTLTVSNMSPEDSSIYLCSVKASGGWNTEAFFGQGTRLTVV.